A selection of T cell receptor beta chains follows, all from one sample in a study of graft-versus-host responses after intestinal transplantation. Assay used: immunoSEQ multiplex PCR; TCRdb lists only in-frame clones, some missing. The sample lists around 88,000 clones; around 83% were seen once. No antigen is known for these receptors. Here the sequenced sample was unstimulated CD8+ T cells sorted from spleen or lymph node cells, taken before intestinal transplant. The receptors derive from a human donor who received an intestinal transplant. CDR3s include the opening cysteine and the closing phenylalanine or tryptophan. D genes are given only for firm matches. Clone size is shown for a subset of rows, as once, few, many or a class of expanded clone.

-	TRBJ1-1	TRBV27	-	CASSLSVNTEAFF	TGTGCCAGCAGTTTATCAGTTAACACTGAAGCTTTCTTT
-	TRBJ1-6	TRBV2	-	CASSELQGSSYNSPLHF	TGTGCCAGCAGTGAATTGCAGGGAAGCTCCTATAATTCACCCCTCCACTTT
-	TRBJ2-7	TRBV10-3	-	CAISESLPYEQYF	TGTGCCATCAGTGAGTCACTGCCCTACGAGCAGTACTTC
-	TRBJ2-7	TRBV4-1	TRBD1	CASSLGQIAYEQYF	TGCGCCAGCAGCCTGGGACAGATAGCCTACGAGCAGTACTTC
-	TRBJ1-2	TRBV9	-	CASSVSGDLGYTF	TGTGCCAGCAGCGTTTCAGGGGATCTTGGCTACACCTTC
once	TRBJ1-5	TRBV4-1	-	CASSQVGGKPQHF	TGCGCCAGCAGCCAAGTAGGTGGTAAGCCCCAGCATTTT
few	TRBJ1-1	TRBV5-4	-	CASSLGDNTEAFF	TGTGCCAGCAGCTTGGGGGACAACACTGAAGCTTTCTTT
-	TRBJ2-3	TRBV15	-	CATSRDPPTSSLTDTQYF	TGTGCCACCAGCAGAGATCCCCCTACTAGCTCGTTGACAGATACGCAGTATTTT
few	TRBJ2-7	TRBV5-6	-	CASSLSYWGERSYEQYF	TGTGCCAGCAGCTTGTCGTATTGGGGGGAGCGCTCCTACGAGCAGTACTTC
few	TRBJ1-4	TRBV2	-	CASSDFREKLFF	TGTGCCAGCAGTGATTTTCGTGAAAAACTGTTTTTT
-	TRBJ2-7	TRBV28	-	CASSLQRRKSHYEQYF	TGTGCCAGCAGTTTACAGCGGCGGAAATCACACTACGAGCAGTACTTC
-	TRBJ2-7	TRBV6-1	TRBD2	CASRTTSGIDYEQYF	TGTGCCAGCAGAACTACTAGCGGGATAGATTACGAGCAGTACTTC
once	TRBJ2-5	TRBV7-9	-	CASSLRTSTQYF	TGTGCCAGCAGCTTACGGACCTCAACCCAGTACTTC
-	TRBJ2-1	TRBV28	-	CASSFLLDEQFF	TGTGCCAGCAGTTTTCTTCTGGATGAGCAGTTCTTC
-	TRBJ1-1	TRBV15	TRBD1	CATSREGGGNTEAFF	TGTGCCACCAGCAGAGAGGGAGGGGGCAACACTGAAGCTTTCTTT
-	TRBJ2-7	TRBV5-4	TRBD1	CASSSGTGSYEQYF	TGTGCCAGCAGTTCCGGGACAGGCTCCTACGAGCAGTACTTC
-	TRBJ2-2	TRBV13	TRBD2	CASSATSGSLIGELFF	TGTGCCAGCAGCGCGACTAGCGGGAGTCTTATAGGGGAGCTGTTTTTT
-	TRBJ2-7	TRBV23-1	-	CASSQGTDPYEQYF	TGCGCCAGCAGTCAGGGGACCGACCCCTACGAGCAGTACTTC
-	TRBJ2-5	TRBV6-1	-	CASSGAWGTQETQYF	TGTGCCAGCAGTGGGGCGTGGGGGACGCAAGAGACCCAGTACTTC
few	TRBJ2-7	TRBV27	-	CASSFGIAWGEQYF	TGTGCCAGCAGTTTCGGGATAGCCTGGGGCGAGCAGTACTTC
-	TRBJ2-1	TRBV9	-	CASSVSGVSYNEQFF	TGTGCCAGCAGCGTCTCCGGGGTCTCCTACAATGAGCAGTTCTTC
few	TRBJ2-3	TRBV2	TRBD2	CATTSAYSTDTQYF	TGTGCCACTACTAGCGCGTATAGCACAGATACGCAGTATTTT
once	TRBJ1-1	TRBV5-4	-	CASSLEGGANTEAFF	TGTGCCAGCAGCTTGGAGGGTGGAGCGAACACTGAAGCTTTCTTT
-	TRBJ2-7	TRBV12-2	-	CASRQKRTSSRYEQYF	TGTGCAAGTCGCCAAAAAAGGACTAGCTCCCGCTACGAGCAGTACTTC
-	TRBJ2-7	TRBV21-1	-	CASLMGRSYEQYF	TGTGCCAGTCTGATGGGGCGATCCTACGAGCAGTACTTC
-	TRBJ2-7	TRBV6-1	TRBD2	CASSEAWTSYEQYF	TGTGCCAGCAGTGAAGCCTGGACTAGCTACGAGCAGTACTTC
-	TRBJ2-1	TRBV29-1	TRBD2	CSVEPSGRAGNEQFF	TGCAGCGTTGAGCCCAGCGGGAGGGCCGGCAATGAGCAGTTCTTC
-	TRBJ1-1	TRBV27	-	CASSLSKEGNTEAFF	TGTGCCAGCAGTTTATCGAAGGAGGGGAACACTGAAGCTTTCTTT
-	TRBJ2-1	TRBV10-1	-	CASSGRASSYNEQFF	TGCGCCAGCAGTGGTCGAGCAAGCTCCTACAATGAGCAGTTCTTC
-	TRBJ2-5	TRBV10-2	TRBD1	CASSARTGGQETQYF	TGCGCCAGCAGCGCAAGGACAGGGGGCCAAGAGACCCAGTACTTC
-	TRBJ2-1	TRBV6-4	TRBD2	CASSAGGSYNEQFF	TGTGCCAGCAGTGCGGGGGGGTCCTACAATGAGCAGTTCTTC
-	TRBJ2-2	TRBV19	-	CASNPDFRQFFNTGELFF	TGTGCCAGTAACCCCGATTTCAGGCAGTTTTTCAACACCGGGGAGCTGTTTTTT
-	TRBJ1-5	TRBV6-6	-	CASSYSTAINQPQHF	TGTGCCAGCAGTTACTCGACAGCTATTAATCAGCCCCAGCATTTT
-	TRBJ1-1	TRBV7-9	TRBD1	CASSLQDPSDRGWTEAFF	TGTGCCAGCAGCTTACAAGACCCATCTGACAGGGGATGGACTGAAGCTTTCTTT
few	TRBJ2-2	TRBV11-2	TRBD2	CASSSISGGNTGELFF	TGTGCCAGCAGCTCGATTAGCGGGGGGAACACCGGGGAGCTGTTTTTT
-	TRBJ2-5	TRBV9	-	CASSVAGGPRETQYF	TGTGCCAGCAGCGTAGCAGGGGGGCCGAGGGAGACCCAGTACTTC
-	TRBJ1-5	TRBV6-5	-	CASSDSAYSNQPQHF	TGTGCCAGCAGTGACTCCGCCTATAGCAATCAGCCCCAGCATTTT
-	TRBJ2-7	TRBV10-1	-	CASSEGGLPYEQYF	TGCGCCAGCAGTGAGGGGGGCCTACCGTACGAGCAGTACTTC
few	TRBJ2-7	TRBV27	-	CASSFRLEGSYEQYF	TGTGCCAGCAGTTTTCGGCTAGAGGGCTCCTACGAGCAGTACTTC
-	TRBJ2-1	TRBV13	TRBD2	CASSPSGGNNEQFF	TGTGCCAGCAGCCCTAGCGGGGGTAACAATGAGCAGTTCTTC
few	TRBJ2-2	TRBV21-1	-	CASSGTVNTGELFF	TGTGCCAGCAGCGGGACAGTCAACACCGGGGAGCTGTTTTTT
-	TRBJ2-1	TRBV14	-	CASSPLKYNEQFF	TGTGCCAGCAGCCCCCTCAAATACAATGAGCAGTTCTTC
-	TRBJ1-3	TRBV5-5	-	CASSKRTNGNTIYF	TGTGCCAGCAGTAAGAGGACGAATGGAAACACCATATATTTT
-	TRBJ1-3	TRBV7-6	-	CASSLSTGGNTIYF	TGTGCCAGCAGCTTAAGTACCGGTGGAAACACCATATATTTT
-	TRBJ2-2	TRBV5-1	TRBD1	CASSLGTGATGELFF	TGCGCCAGCAGTCTAGGGACAGGGGCCACCGGGGAGCTGTTTTTT
-	TRBJ2-3	TRBV11-3	-	CASSFGGTSTDTQYF	TGTGCCAGCAGCTTTGGCGGGACTAGCACAGATACGCAGTATTTT
-	TRBJ2-3	TRBV2	TRBD2	CASSVGGVSTDTQYF	TGTGCCAGCAGTGTGGGAGGGGTCAGCACAGATACGCAGTATTTT
-	TRBJ2-7	TRBV4-1	TRBD1	CASSQERGPYEQYF	TGCGCCAGCAGCCAAGAGAGGGGGCCCTACGAGCAGTACTTC
-	TRBJ1-3	TRBV25-1	TRBD1	CASSEGQVDYPGNTIYF	TGTGCCAGCAGTGAAGGACAGGTAGACTACCCTGGAAACACCATATATTTT
-	TRBJ2-6	TRBV27	-	CASGWGANVLTF	TGTGCCAGCGGCTGGGGGGCCAACGTCCTGACTTTC
-	TRBJ2-5	TRBV13	TRBD1	CASSSGGLQETQYF	TGTGCCAGCAGCTCAGGGGGCCTCCAAGAGACCCAGTACTTC
-	TRBJ2-3	TRBV6-6	-	CASRPGVSTDTQYF	TGTGCCAGCAGACCAGGGGTTAGCACAGATACGCAGTATTTT
-	TRBJ2-5	TRBV13	TRBD1	CASSHRDSQETQYF	TGTGCCAGCAGCCACCGGGACAGCCAAGAGACCCAGTACTTC
-	TRBJ1-4	TRBV10-2	-	CASSEVMEQIPGKLFF	TGCGCCAGCAGTGAGGTTATGGAGCAGATTCCAGGAAAACTGTTTTTT
once	TRBJ2-7	TRBV7-9	-	CASSLAGIYEQYF	TGTGCCAGCAGCTTAGCGGGAATCTACGAGCAGTACTTC
-	TRBJ2-5	TRBV10-1	TRBD2	CARSESGSGRAGETQYF	TGCGCCCGCAGTGAGTCCGGGAGCGGGAGGGCCGGGGAGACCCAGTACTTC
-	TRBJ1-2	TRBV13	-	CASSLFYGYTF	TGTGCCAGCAGCTTATTCTATGGCTACACCTTC
-	TRBJ1-2	TRBV2	-	CASSEARFGQSYGYTF	TGTGCCAGCAGTGAAGCGCGCTTTGGACAGAGTTATGGCTACACCTTC
-	TRBJ2-7	TRBV5-1	TRBD2	CASSFQPGLARSSYEQYF	TGCGCCAGCAGCTTCCAACCGGGACTAGCGAGGAGCTCCTACGAGCAGTACTTC
-	TRBJ2-1	TRBV10-3	TRBD2	CAIGGTSVERVEQFF	TGTGCCATCGGGGGGACTAGCGTCGAGCGTGTTGAGCAGTTCTTC